This T cell receptor beta chain was found in a study of OX40 agonist ivuxolimab in advanced cancers. Study context: A mean age of 60 years, range about 20 to 79, was recorded, and 70% to 85% were male. General observations from the study: At doses 0.1 to 3.0 mg/kg, CD4+ and CD8+ clones expanded.

Profiling relied on immunoSEQ multiplex PCR, and the TCRdb table lists in-frame clones only, not all of them. Here the sample spans more than 20,000 clones, around 80% being singletons. This CDR3 spans 17 amino acids. V trimming: 4 bases; J trimming: 3 bases; junction bases outside the gene matches: 8. Germline lookup yields CDR1 SQVTM and CDR2 ANQGSEA. In regard to this clone: Its target is unknown.

The chain combines TRBV29-1 with TRBJ2-1, with 14 bases identical to TRBD2. This receptor was obtained from an adult with an advanced solid tumor such as melanoma, head and neck, liver or kidney cancer. The sequencing here drew on CD4+ or CD8+ T cells sorted from blood, taken in a trial of the OX40 agonist ivuxolimab. The CDR3 loop reads CSVVRLAGGPYYNEQFF. CDR3 coding DNA: TGCAGCGTTGTCCGACTAGCGGGAGGGCCGTACTACAATGAGCAGTTCTTC.